This paragraph reports one T cell receptor (beta chain). This entry belongs to a study of blood T cell repertoires in COVID-19. CDR1 and CDR2 (germline): LNHDA, SQIVND (reference sequence). V trimming: 3 bases; J trimming: 5 bases; junction bases outside the gene matches: 8. The CDR3 runs 15 residues. Assay: immunoSEQ multiplex PCR; the TCRdb copy retains only in-frame clones and omits some. In the table there are approximately 46,000 clones, roughly 73% of which are singletons. This receptor was identified in a man of 80 years or more with acute or convalescent COVID-19. The V gene is TRBV19, the J gene TRBJ2-7, with TRBD1 identical over 9 bases. Sequenced: peripheral blood. The CDR3 spells CASSMRGQGWNEQYF. In DNA, the CDR3 is TGTGCCAGTAGTATGCGGGGACAGGGCTGGAACGAGCAGTACTTC.